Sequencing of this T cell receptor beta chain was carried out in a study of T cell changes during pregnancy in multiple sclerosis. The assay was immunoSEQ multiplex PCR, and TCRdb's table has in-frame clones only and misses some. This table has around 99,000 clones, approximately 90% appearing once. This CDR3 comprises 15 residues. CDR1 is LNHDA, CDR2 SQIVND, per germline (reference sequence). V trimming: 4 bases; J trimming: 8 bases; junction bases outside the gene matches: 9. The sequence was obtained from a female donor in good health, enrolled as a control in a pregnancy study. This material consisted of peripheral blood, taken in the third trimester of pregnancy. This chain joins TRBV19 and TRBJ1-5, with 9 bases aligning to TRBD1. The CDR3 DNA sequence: TGTGCCAGTAGTAAACAGGGGGCCCTACTAGAGCCCCAGCATTTT. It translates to CASSKQGALLEPQHF.